This T cell receptor (beta chain) comes out of a study of blood T cell repertoires in COVID-19. Study details: T cells, B-cell-depleted T cells, or PBMCs supplied cDNA or gDNA.

This clone has just one count. The CDR3 has 19 amino acids. Germline V CDR1 and CDR2: SGHTA, FQGTGA. Losses at the gene ends were 2 bases for V and 5 bases for J; bases not matched to a gene: 19. Libraries were prepared by immunoSEQ multiplex PCR; TCRdb keeps only in-frame clonotypes and omits some of them. Of fewer than 55,000 clones in the sample, around four fifths are singletons; the top ten hold just under 7%. The specimen was peripheral blood. The rearrangement links TRBV7-3 to TRBJ2-3; 7 nucleotides match TRBD1. This clonotype was obtained from a man between 70 and 80 years old with active COVID-19. The chain's CDR3 is CASSLAPAIQGTEGDTQYF. The CDR3 DNA is TGTGCCAGCAGCTTAGCCCCAGCCATACAGGGGACAGAGGGAGATACGCAGTATTTT.